This T cell receptor beta chain appears in the sequencing data of a study of blood T cell dynamics during melanoma immunotherapy. About the research overall: Standard first-line treatment here was pembrolizumab or nivolumab plus ipilimumab in metastatic melanoma. Study-level points and caveats: Unlike progressors, later disease-control patients had W3 repertoires gaining clonality or diversity.

As regards this clone: The antigen remains unidentified.

DNA loading was fixed at roughly 360 ng for all bulk PBMC samples. This table comes from immunoSEQ multiplex PCR, and its TCRdb copy is limited to in-frame clones, with some not included. This sample has 8,500 to 14,000 clones, with around four fifths found just once. Time point reported: pre-treatment baseline. Sampling occurred pretreatment (T0) and at week 3 (W3), after cycle one of checkpoint blockade. Sequenced material: blood, taken from a patient treated with checkpoint blockade. This TCR derives from a human donor with melanoma.

The CDR3 sequence is CASSLTVSADLEAVPYNEQFF. The CDR3 region has the DNA TGTGCCAGCAGCTTAACGGTCTCGGCAGACCTTGAAGCGGTCCCTTACAATGAGCAGTTCTTC. The rearrangement links TRBV7-3 to TRBJ2-1, with D possibly being TRBD2 (5 bases). Germline V gene lookup returns CDR1 SGHTA and CDR2 FQGTGA. V was cut by 0 bases and J by 4 bases, with 28 bases left in between. There are 21 residues in the CDR3.